This record covers a single T cell receptor beta chain. The sample comes from a study of blood T cell repertoires in COVID-19. Germline loops: CDR1 SGHNT, CDR2 YENEEA. Trimming removed 0 bases at V and 3 bases at J, with 11 bases between. The CDR3 sequence is 15 residues long. The protocol was immunoSEQ multiplex PCR, while the TCRdb copy is restricted to in-frame clones and leaves out a portion. This table holds about 190,000 clones, 89% found once. The specimen was peripheral blood. This chain uses TRBV11-3 with TRBJ2-5; tentative D call: TRBD2 (6 bases). The source of this sequence is a man aged 35 to 55 with acute or convalescent COVID-19. CDR3 region: CASSLDGGGEETQYF. For the CDR3, the DNA is TGTGCCAGCAGCTTAGATGGAGGAGGGGAAGAGACCCAGTACTTC.